One TCR beta chain is described in this entry. Its specificity is not known. These data are taken from a study of cytotoxic CD8 clonotypes in ibrutinib-treated CLL. As for the study in general: Averaging across samples gave 255,043 productive templates and 75,000 to 100,000 productive rearrangements.

With sequencing, the targeted depth ranged from 1 in 200,000 to 1 in 1 million T cells. Measured with immunoSEQ multiplex PCR; TCRdb has only the in-frame clones, and not every one. The sample shows some 120,000 clones, 84% of them seen only once. Study-level findings and limits: Patients showed higher baseline clonality than age-matched healthy donors, and it tracked circulating CD8+ T-cell counts. Treatment left the uncommon public clonotypes either contracted or stable in frequency.

The V gene's germline CDR1 is MNHNY and CDR2 SVGAGI (reference sequence). This CDR3 spans 13 amino acids. Trimming cost V 0 bases and J 7 bases, with 8 bases left between them. The chain employs TRBV6-6 and TRBJ2-3; no definite D call. This specimen consisted of PBMCs, obtained after 24 months of ibrutinib treatment. The TCR sequence derives from a human donor with chronic lymphocytic leukemia. CDR3: CASSYSTGNTQYF. In nucleotides, the CDR3 is TGTGCCAGCAGTTACTCGACTGGGAATACGCAGTATTTT.